Listed below are T cell receptor beta chains from one sample, sequenced in a study of T cell repertoires in cytomegalovirus infection. What these receptors recognize is not known. In TCRdb, the reads were re-called with MiXCR into one record per CDR3 protein. This sample has about 120,000 distinct CDR3 sequences, with 30% found just once. Sequenced material: CD8+ T cells from cultured PBMCs, taken from culture after CMV antigen stimulation. The receptor source for this set is a human donor in good health (CMV status not recorded). Some clones in this sample may be carry-over from other donors' samples. The CDR3 runs from the conserved cysteine through the conserved F or W. The order of the fields is D gene, CDR3 length, V gene, clone size, J gene, CDR3 DNA, CDR3 protein. The D gene is left open where the match is weak. A clone size is listed for some rows: how often the clone was seen (once, few, many), or a class if it is expanded.

d_gene: TRBD1; len: 17; v_gene: TRBV6-1; abundance: .; j_gene: TRBJ2-4; CDR3nt: TGTGCCAGCAGTGAATTGGCGACAGGGCGAGCCAAAAACATTCAGTACTTC; CDR3aa: CASSELATGRAKNIQYF
d_gene: .; len: 15; v_gene: TRBV5-4; abundance: .; j_gene: TRBJ1-4; CDR3nt: TGTGCCAGCAGCTTGGGTGCAGGGGCGGATGAAAAACTGTTTTTT; CDR3aa: CASSLGAGADEKLFF
d_gene: TRBD2; len: 23; v_gene: TRBV20-1; abundance: once; j_gene: TRBJ2-7; CDR3nt: TGCAGTGCTAGAGATAGTGGGACAGGGGGAAAGACTAGCGGGGGGTCCCACCTGGGCGAGCAGTACTTC; CDR3aa: CSARDSGTGGKTSGGSHLGEQYF
d_gene: .; len: 17; v_gene: TRBV7-2; abundance: many; j_gene: TRBJ1-2; CDR3nt: TGTGCCAGCAGCTTAGGTGGGACACAAAAAGGCAACTATGGCTACACCTTC; CDR3aa: CASSLGGTQKGNYGYTF
d_gene: .; len: 13; v_gene: TRBV2; abundance: .; j_gene: TRBJ2-3; CDR3nt: TGTGCCAGCGGGCGCGATGGCACAGATACGCAGTATTTT; CDR3aa: CASGRDGTDTQYF
d_gene: .; len: 15; v_gene: TRBV4-1; abundance: .; j_gene: TRBJ1-5; CDR3nt: TGCGCCAGCAGCCAAGTGGTAGGGGAACGGCAGCCCCAGCATTTT; CDR3aa: CASSQVVGERQPQHF
d_gene: .; len: 17; v_gene: TRBV25-1; abundance: few; j_gene: TRBJ1-5; CDR3nt: TGTGCCAGCAGTGACGAACCGACAGACGATAGCAATCAGCCCCAGCATTTT; CDR3aa: CASSDEPTDDSNQPQHF
d_gene: TRBD2; len: 18; v_gene: TRBV19; abundance: .; j_gene: TRBJ2-4; CDR3nt: TGTGCCAGTGGTAGCGGACTAGCGGGGGGGTTAGCCAAAAACATTCAGTACTTC; CDR3aa: CASGSGLAGGLAKNIQYF
d_gene: .; len: 15; v_gene: TRBV5-6; abundance: .; j_gene: TRBJ2-7; CDR3nt: TGTGCCAGCAGCTCAGACAGGACATACGCCTACGAGCAGTACTTC; CDR3aa: CASSSDRTYAYEQYF
d_gene: TRBD1; len: 15; v_gene: TRBV6-5; abundance: few; j_gene: TRBJ1-5; CDR3nt: TGTGCCAGCAGTTTTACAGGGGGGAACAATCAGCCCCAGCATTTT; CDR3aa: CASSFTGGNNQPQHF
d_gene: TRBD1; len: 15; v_gene: TRBV7-6; abundance: .; j_gene: TRBJ1-6; CDR3nt: TGTGCCAGCAGCTCTACGACAGGGGCTGGTTCACCCCTCCACTTT; CDR3aa: CASSSTTGAGSPLHF
d_gene: TRBD1; len: 16; v_gene: TRBV28; abundance: many; j_gene: TRBJ1-4; CDR3nt: TGTGCCAGCAGTCCCCCTGGTGAGGGGGCAAGTGTTGGGCTGTTTTTT; CDR3aa: CASSPPGEGASVGLFF
d_gene: TRBD1; len: 15; v_gene: TRBV19; abundance: few; j_gene: TRBJ2-1; CDR3nt: TGTGCCAGTAGTTTAACAGGGGGATTCTACAATGAGCAGTTCTTC; CDR3aa: CASSLTGGFYNEQFF
d_gene: .; len: 17; v_gene: TRBV28; abundance: many; j_gene: TRBJ2-1; CDR3nt: TGTGCCAGCAGTTTGTACCAGGGGCCACACTCCTACAATGAGCAGTTCTTC; CDR3aa: CASSLYQGPHSYNEQFF
d_gene: TRBD1; len: 15; v_gene: TRBV7-9; abundance: .; j_gene: TRBJ2-3; CDR3nt: TGTGCCAGCAGCTTAAGGGGGCCTATGGCAGATACGCAGTATTTT; CDR3aa: CASSLRGPMADTQYF
d_gene: .; len: 16; v_gene: TRBV11-1; abundance: few; j_gene: TRBJ1-1; CDR3nt: TGTGCCAGCAGCTTAAATGGTCCAGGCATGAACACTGAAGCTTTCTTT; CDR3aa: CASSLNGPGMNTEAFF
d_gene: .; len: 13; v_gene: TRBV7-6; abundance: few; j_gene: TRBJ1-5; CDR3nt: TGTGCCAGCGGAGATTTGACCGGCCAGCCCCAGCATTTT; CDR3aa: CASGDLTGQPQHF
d_gene: .; len: 13; v_gene: TRBV6-4; abundance: .; j_gene: TRBJ2-2; CDR3nt: TGTGCCAGCAGTGCCGTGAACACCGGGGAGCTGTTTTTT; CDR3aa: CASSAVNTGELFF
d_gene: .; len: 14; v_gene: TRBV11-3; abundance: .; j_gene: TRBJ2-1; CDR3nt: TGTGCCAGCAGCCAAGAGGGGGGGGCGGATGAGCAGTTCTTC; CDR3aa: CASSQEGGADEQFF
d_gene: TRBD1; len: 18; v_gene: TRBV12-3/TRBV12-4; abundance: many; j_gene: TRBJ2-1; CDR3nt: TGTGCCAGCAGTTTAGTTTTTCTGGTAGGGGGCGACTACAATGAGCAGTTCTTC; CDR3aa: CASSLVFLVGGDYNEQFF
d_gene: TRBD1; len: 16; v_gene: TRBV11-2; abundance: few; j_gene: TRBJ2-1; CDR3nt: TGTGCCAGCAGACGAACAGGGGAGAGCTCCTACAATGAGCAGTTCTTC; CDR3aa: CASRRTGESSYNEQFF
d_gene: .; len: 18; v_gene: TRBV29-1; abundance: .; j_gene: TRBJ2-1; CDR3nt: TGCAGCGCCGTAGGGACGGCGCTATCGCTCCGCTCCTACAATGAGCAGTTCTTC; CDR3aa: CSAVGTALSLRSYNEQFF
d_gene: TRBD2; len: 18; v_gene: TRBV7-8; abundance: many; j_gene: TRBJ2-3; CDR3nt: TGTGCCAGCAGCAGGACTAGCGGGGGGGTCCCTAGCACAGATACGCAGTATTTT; CDR3aa: CASSRTSGGVPSTDTQYF
d_gene: TRBD1; len: 13; v_gene: TRBV2; abundance: .; j_gene: TRBJ1-2; CDR3nt: TGTGCCAGCAACCAGGGACAGTTGTATGGCTACACCTTC; CDR3aa: CASNQGQLYGYTF
d_gene: .; len: 19; v_gene: TRBV7-9; abundance: few; j_gene: TRBJ2-6; CDR3nt: TGTGCCAGCAGCCCCTGGGAGAGGGCCAGCCTCTCTGGGGCCAACGTCCTGACTTTC; CDR3aa: CASSPWERASLSGANVLTF
d_gene: TRBD1; len: 19; v_gene: TRBV12-3/TRBV12-4; abundance: many; j_gene: TRBJ2-2; CDR3nt: TGTGCCAGCAGTGTAGAGGGGGCCGTCCTGCTTCCGAACACCGGGGAGCTGTTTTTT; CDR3aa: CASSVEGAVLLPNTGELFF
d_gene: TRBD2; len: 15; v_gene: TRBV6-8; abundance: .; j_gene: TRBJ2-7; CDR3nt: TGTGCCAGCAGTCCGCTAGCGGGGGGCTCCTACGAGCAGTACTTC; CDR3aa: CASSPLAGGSYEQYF
d_gene: .; len: 12; v_gene: TRBV20-1; abundance: .; j_gene: TRBJ1-1; CDR3nt: TGCAGTGCTAGAGAGGTGCAGCTCTGGGCTTTCTTT; CDR3aa: CSAREVQLWAFF
d_gene: TRBD2; len: 17; v_gene: TRBV7-9; abundance: few; j_gene: TRBJ2-7; CDR3nt: TGTGCCAGCAGCCCTAGGACTAGCGGGGGGCAACCCTACGAGCAGTACTTC; CDR3aa: CASSPRTSGGQPYEQYF
d_gene: .; len: 15; v_gene: TRBV7-9; abundance: few; j_gene: TRBJ2-3; CDR3nt: TGTGCCAGCGGACACTCCAGGGGTAGCACAGATACGCAGTATTTT; CDR3aa: CASGHSRGSTDTQYF
d_gene: .; len: 15; v_gene: TRBV7-8; abundance: many; j_gene: TRBJ2-5; CDR3nt: TGTGCCAGCAGCTTAGTTGGACTCCTGAGAGAGACCCAGTACTTC; CDR3aa: CASSLVGLLRETQYF
d_gene: .; len: 16; v_gene: TRBV7-8; abundance: few; j_gene: TRBJ2-3; CDR3nt: TGTGCCAGCAGCTTAGTACGGGTAGCCAGCACAGATACGCAGTATTTT; CDR3aa: CASSLVRVASTDTQYF
d_gene: .; len: 14; v_gene: TRBV4-1; abundance: .; j_gene: TRBJ1-3; CDR3nt: TGCGCCAGCCGCTCCGACGGCTCTGGAAACACCATATATTTT; CDR3aa: CASRSDGSGNTIYF
d_gene: .; len: 15; v_gene: TRBV4-1; abundance: few; j_gene: TRBJ2-7; CDR3nt: TGCGCCAGCAGCCAAGCCTACCCGGGGCCCTACGAGCAGTACTTC; CDR3aa: CASSQAYPGPYEQYF
d_gene: TRBD2; len: 16; v_gene: TRBV12-3/TRBV12-4; abundance: .; j_gene: TRBJ2-1; CDR3nt: TGTGCCAGCAGTTTATTTCGACTAGCCTCTTACAATGAGCAGTTCTTC; CDR3aa: CASSLFRLASYNEQFF
d_gene: TRBD1; len: 15; v_gene: TRBV18; abundance: many; j_gene: TRBJ2-7; CDR3nt: TGTGCCAGCTCACCATGGGACAGGGCCCCCTACGAGCAGTACTTC; CDR3aa: CASSPWDRAPYEQYF
d_gene: TRBD2; len: 16; v_gene: TRBV6-5; abundance: few; j_gene: TRBJ2-2; CDR3nt: TGTGCCAGCAGTTTTAAAGCGGGGGGGAGAACCGGGGAGCTGTTTTTT; CDR3aa: CASSFKAGGRTGELFF
d_gene: TRBD1; len: 15; v_gene: TRBV7-6; abundance: .; j_gene: TRBJ1-6; CDR3nt: TGTGCCAGCAGCCACGGGACAGGGGGTAGGTCACCCCTCCACTTT; CDR3aa: CASSHGTGGRSPLHF
d_gene: .; len: 15; v_gene: TRBV6-1; abundance: .; j_gene: TRBJ1-5; CDR3nt: TGTGCCAGCAGTGAAGGGGTGAAGAGCAATCAGCCCCAGCATTTT; CDR3aa: CASSEGVKSNQPQHF
d_gene: TRBD2; len: 11; v_gene: TRBV5-4; abundance: few; j_gene: TRBJ2-1; CDR3nt: TGTGCCAGCAGCCCAGGGACTAGACAGTTCTTC; CDR3aa: CASSPGTRQFF